The rows below give T cell receptor beta chains drawn from one sample of a study of graft-versus-host responses after intestinal transplantation. TCRdb's table, derived via immunoSEQ multiplex PCR, lists solely in-frame clones and lacks some. The sample lists about 9,600 clones, less than 90% occurring once. Sequencing used ileum tissue, obtained around 25 months after intestinal transplantation. These receptors all come from a human patient who received an intestinal transplant, so some T cells may come from the graft donor. Both conserved end residues are trimmed from each CDR3. The order of the fields is V gene, J gene, CDR3 length, CDR3 protein.

TRBV6-1,TRBJ2-2,13,AGHQASSGTGELF
TRBV18,NA,11,ASWDEGSYEQY
TRBV6-5,TRBJ2-4,13,ASSSTVVAKNIQY
TRBV27,TRBJ2-5,12,AGSLSGPKETQY
TRBV5-1,TRBJ2-3,14,ASSSRVAGVADTQY
TRBV28,TRBJ1-5,15,ASSLVGTGVRNQPQH
TRBV27,TRBJ2-5,11,ASSELYQETQY
TRBV7-6,TRBJ1-4,14,ASSSIPGQGREKLF
TRBV6-5,TRBJ1-3,12,ASSFRAGGNTIY
TRBV5-1,TRBJ2-3,13,ASSLGGQHTDTQY
TRBV13,TRBJ1-2,16,ASSQTGGGDRGRLGYT
TRBV7-9,TRBJ1-6,13,ASSLGGGGNSPLH
TRBV27,TRBJ2-1,13,ASSLYPMTLNEQF
TRBV5-1,TRBJ1-3,13,ASSLTGTSGNTIY
TRBV19,TRBJ2-7,15,ASSMRIATERAYEQY
TRBV7-3,TRBJ2-2,15,ASSLGMDSDNTGELF
TRBV6-5,TRBJ1-1,13,ASSREGGRSTEAF
TRBV6-5,TRBJ1-5,11,ATRTGVYQPQH
TRBV19,TRBJ1-5,11,ASSLGKNQPQH
TRBV5-1,TRBJ2-3,12,ASSPGLYTDTQY
TRBV9,TRBJ1-3,16,ASSVAGQAGYLGNTIY
TRBV6-1,TRBJ1-2,11,ASSPQGDRGYT
TRBV6-1,TRBJ2-6,15,ASSGRGTSSGANVLT
TRBV2,TRBJ1-6,11,ASKSDLGSPLH
TRBV7-3,TRBJ2-5,11,ASSRVPRDDQY
TRBV13,TRBJ2-1,18,ASTGLGLAGGVGSYNEQF
TRBV6-6,TRBJ1-5,11,ASGVRGYQPQH
TRBV27,TRBJ1-2,12,ASRLDKEDYGYT
TRBV7-9,TRBJ2-5,12,ASSAQGPGETQY
TRBV7-3,TRBJ2-1,13,ASSLNSGGRVEQF
TRBV7-2,TRBJ2-1,13,ASSPGTALYNEQF
TRBV2,TRBJ1-2,10,ASSQGRDGYT
TRBV4-1,TRBJ2-2,18,ASSQVILAGGIANTGELF
TRBV28,TRBJ2-7,11,ASRLAGPYEQY
TRBV30,TRBJ1-5,11,AWSRQAGQPQH
TRBV7-9,TRBJ2-2,15,ASSPMTGTGVTGELF
TRBV7-9,TRBJ1-2,10,ASSRLGQGYT
TRBV5-4,TRBJ1-4,13,ASSLGLEVNEKLF
TRBV11-3,TRBJ1-5,11,ASSLEPGQPQH
TRBV5-4,TRBJ1-3,13,ASSFGLSSGNTIY
TRBV4-2,TRBJ1-1,13,ASSSSGQEGTEAF
TRBV6-5,TRBJ2-1,11,ASQESNYNEQF
TRBV10-1,TRBJ2-7,9,ASSGGYEQY
TRBV19,TRBJ1-5,12,ASSMRTGNQPQH
TRBV4-2,TRBJ1-1,13,ASRHGTVQETEAF
TRBV11-2,TRBJ2-7,11,ASSRGVATEQY
TRBV28,TRBJ2-3,10,ASPRGPDTQY
TRBV6-9,TRBJ1-2,12,ASSYRTGLYGYT
TRBV7-3,TRBJ2-1,13,ASSLNERYYNEQF
TRBV27,TRBJ2-7,15,ASSLSGRQGAFYEQY
TRBV4-1,TRBJ2-3,12,ASSQASGADTQY
TRBV4-1,TRBJ2-2,14,ASSLQLAGGNGELF
TRBV4-1,TRBJ1-4,13,ASSQQGSAREKLF
TRBV5-4,TRBJ2-5,12,ASSLSGGKETQY
TRBV11-2,TRBJ2-3,10,ASSLNPDTQY